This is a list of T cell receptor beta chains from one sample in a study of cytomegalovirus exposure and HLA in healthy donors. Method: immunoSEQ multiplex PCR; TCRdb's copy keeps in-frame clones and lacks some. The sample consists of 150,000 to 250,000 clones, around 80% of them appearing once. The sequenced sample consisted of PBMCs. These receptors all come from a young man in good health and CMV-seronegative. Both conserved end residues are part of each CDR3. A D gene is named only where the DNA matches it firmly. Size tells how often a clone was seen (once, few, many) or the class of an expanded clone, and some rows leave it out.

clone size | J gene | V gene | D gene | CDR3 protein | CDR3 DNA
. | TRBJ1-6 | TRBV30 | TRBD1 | CAWSPRTGENSPLHF | TGTGCCTGGAGTCCCCGGACAGGGGAAAATTCACCCCTCCACTTT
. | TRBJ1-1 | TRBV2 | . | CASSEDRNTEAFF | TGTGCCAGCAGTGAAGATAGGAACACTGAAGCTTTCTTT
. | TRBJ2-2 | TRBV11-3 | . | CASSLATGELFF | TGTGCCAGCAGCTTAGCAACCGGGGAGCTGTTTTTT
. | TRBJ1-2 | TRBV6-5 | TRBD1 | CASSSTGKGGYTF | TGTGCCAGCAGTTCGACAGGGAAAGGTGGCTACACCTTC
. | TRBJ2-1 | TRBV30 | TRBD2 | CAWSVSQGSGRWGNEQFF | TGTGCCTGGAGTGTATCTCAGGGTAGCGGGAGGTGGGGCAATGAGCAGTTCTTC
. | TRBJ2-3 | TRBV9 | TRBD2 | CASSVDPAGAVADTQYF | TGTGCCAGCAGCGTAGACCCAGCGGGAGCTGTTGCAGATACGCAGTATTTT
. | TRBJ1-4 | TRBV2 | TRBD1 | CASSATGTEGEKLFF | TGTGCCAGCAGTGCCACCGGGACAGAGGGTGAAAAACTGTTTTTT
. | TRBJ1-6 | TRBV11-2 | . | CASSLGGRDFSSPLHF | TGTGCCAGCAGCTTAGGGGGCAGGGATTTTTCGTCACCCCTCCACTTT
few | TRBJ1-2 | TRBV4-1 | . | CASSQDRFWAVGNYGYTF | TGCGCCAGCAGCCAAGATCGGTTCTGGGCCGTCGGTAACTATGGCTACACCTTC
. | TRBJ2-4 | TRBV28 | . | CASSLPAEAKNIQYF | TGTGCCAGCAGTTTACCCGCGGAGGCCAAAAACATTCAGTACTTC
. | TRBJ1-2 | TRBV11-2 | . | CASSFRAGYTF | TGTGCCAGCAGCTTCAGGGCTGGCTACACCTTC
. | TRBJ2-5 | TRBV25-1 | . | CASSEYAETQYF | TGTGCCAGCAGTGAATACGCGGAGACCCAGTACTTC
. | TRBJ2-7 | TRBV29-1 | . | CSVEVRGVPYEQYF | TGCAGCGTTGAAGTCAGAGGAGTCCCCTACGAGCAGTACTTC